This T cell receptor (beta chain) emerged from a study of blood T cell repertoires in COVID-19. Trimming at V came to 3 bases and at J to 7 bases, leaving 9 bases not matched to a gene. Germline lookup yields CDR1 LNHDA and CDR2 SQIVND (reference sequence). CDR3 length equals 15 residues. Original handling: Reference gene primers were amplified, and this amplification served to estimate nucleated cell counts. Profiled with immunoSEQ multiplex PCR; TCRdb holds only in-frame clones, not every one. V and J calls and clone size come straight from that table; D and trimming were deduced from the DNA. This sample has approximately 45,000 clones; around 90% occur once, and the top ten carry approximately 1.4%.

The origin of this receptor is a woman aged 40 to 50 with acute or convalescent COVID-19. V usage is TRBV19 and J usage is TRBJ2-1; the match to TRBD1 covers 7 bases. Sequencing used peripheral blood. CDR3 in amino acids: CASSILYQGVNEQFF. Here the CDR3 DNA reads TGTGCCAGTAGTATCCTCTATCAGGGGGTTAATGAGCAGTTCTTC. Looking up the rest from reference TRBV19 and TRBJ2-1 gives the full variable domain: DGGITQSPKYLFRKEGQNVTLSCEQNLNHDAMYWYRQDPGQGLRLIYYSQIVNDFQKGDIAEGYSVSREKKESFPLTVTSAQKNPTAFYLCASSILYQGVNEQFFGPGTRLTVL.